This passage covers 28 T cell receptor beta chains from one sample sequenced in a study of shared clonotypes between healthy human individuals. TCRdb keeps only in-frame clones here, not all; method: immunoSEQ multiplex PCR. The sample yields around 700,000 clones, 60% to 75% seen once. Sequencing used memory CD4+ T cells sorted from blood. The subset: CD45RA-negative fraction. Receptors were obtained from a woman aged 25 to 39 in good health.

The rearrangement links TRBV5-1 to TRBJ1-5; 7 positions agree with TRBD1. Germline V gene sequence: CDR1 SGHRS, CDR2 YFSETQ. The CDR3 has 13 amino acids. The V gene end was trimmed by 1 base and the J gene end by 7 bases; junction bases not matched to a gene: 2. The CDR3 DNA sequence: TGCGCCAGCAGCTTGACAGGGGAACAGCCCCAGCATTTT. It encodes CASSLTGEQPQHF.

Here the CDR3 reads CASSIDISDTSLNTEAFF. As DNA, the CDR3 is TGTGCCAGTAGTATAGATATCTCGGACACAAGCTTGAACACTGAAGCTTTCTTT. This chain joins TRBV30 and TRBJ1-1; a weak D match, TRBD1 (5 bases). V lost 8 bases, J lost 0 bases, and 28 bases lay in between. CDR1 GTSNPN and CDR2 SVGIG come from the germline V gene (reference sequence). This CDR3 contains 18 residues.

The CDR3 DNA reads as TGTGCCTGGAGTGCAGAGGGGGGTCAGCCCCAGCATTTT. This codes for CAWSAEGGQPQHF. The chain links TRBV30 to TRBJ1-5; a possible D gene is TRBD1 (6 bases). Germline lookup yields CDR1 GTSNPN and CDR2 SVGIG (reference sequence). V lost 1 base and J lost 6, with 10 bases in between. There are 13 residues in the CDR3. Full variable domain (missing parts from reference TRBV30 and TRBJ1-5): SQTIHQWPATLVQPVGSPLSLECTVEGTSNPNLYWYRQAAGRGLQLLFYSVGIGQISSEVPQNLSASRPQDRQFILSSKKLLLSDSGFYLCAWSAEGGQPQHFGDGTRLSIL.

The table lists this clone with a few counts. CDR3 sequence reads: CASIGQGAGGELFF. The CDR3 DNA follows: TGTGCCAGCATTGGACAGGGGGCTGGCGGGGAGCTGTTTTTT. This sequence joins TRBV6-1 and TRBJ2-2; 11 bases line up with TRBD1. V lost 7 bases to trimming and J lost 7 bases; unmatched junction nucleotides: 5. The CDR3 is 14 amino acids. Germline V lookup: CDR1 MNHNS, CDR2 SASEGT.

The rearrangement uses TRBV7-9 and TRBJ1-5; D possibly corresponds to TRBD1 (5 bases). The CDR3 runs to 16 residues. Trimming stripped 3 bases from V and 5 bases from J, with 17 bases between. Germline V gives CDR1 SEHNR, CDR2 FQNEAQ (reference sequence). The CDR3 region has the DNA TGTGCCAGCAGCTTGGGAGGGACCAATTCGGATCAGCCCCAGCATTTT. Translated: CASSLGGTNSDQPQHF.

V is TRBV7-9 and J is TRBJ1-5, with TRBD1 identical over 7 bases. The junction had 8 bases not matched to a gene; V was cut back by 2 bases and J by 7 bases. CDR1 SEHNR and CDR2 FQNEAQ come from the germline V gene (reference sequence). The CDR3 has 15 residues. The CDR3 DNA sequence: TGTGCCAGCAGCTTACAGGGGGACAGCGGGCAGCCCCAGCATTTT. The encoded protein is CASSLQGDSGQPQHF.

The rearrangement uses TRBV27 and TRBJ2-3; possibly TRBD2 for D (6 bases). CDR1 and CDR2 (germline): MNHEY, SMNVEV (reference sequence). There are 14 residues in the CDR3. The V gene lost 7 bases and the J gene lost 9 bases, with 20 bases spanning the gap. The CDR3 DNA reads as TGTGCCAGCATGCCGACGCGGGGAACGGGGACGCAGTATTTT. It encodes CASMPTRGTGTQYF.

Only a few counts were recorded for this clone. The gene calls are TRBV29-1 and TRBJ1-3; no firm D call. V lost 4 bases to trimming and J lost 2 bases, with 12 bases between them. This CDR3 is 14 amino acids long. CDR1 is SQVTM, CDR2 ANQGSEA, per germline. In DNA form, the CDR3 reads TGCAGCGTTGCGGGTGGTGGAACTGGAAACACCATATATTTT. Translating gives CSVAGGGTGNTIYF.

The chain combines TRBV6-6 with TRBJ2-7; 7 positions match TRBD2. Germline V gene data show CDR1 as MNHNY and CDR2 as SVGAGI (reference sequence). This CDR3 comprises 14 residues. After removal of 4 bases from V and 2 bases from J, the junction contained 5 bases not matched to a gene. CDR3 nucleotides: TGTGCCAGCAGTTCCGGGACTAATACCTACGAGCAGTACTTC. This sequence encodes CASSSGTNTYEQYF.

The V call is TRBV7-8, the J call TRBJ1-5; a weak D match, TRBD1 (5 bases). Germline V gene data show CDR1 as SGHVS and CDR2 as FQNEAQ. The CDR3 extends over 15 amino acids. Trimming shortened V by 4 bases and J by 4 bases, and 14 bases separated the two germline ends. CDR3 amino acids: CASSSSGGGNQPQHF. The CDR3 nucleotides are TGTGCCAGCAGCTCCTCTGGGGGGGGGAATCAGCCCCAGCATTTT. Together with reference TRBV7-8 and TRBJ1-5, the CDR3 gives the full variable domain: GAGVSQSPRYKVAKRGQDVALRCDPISGHVSLFWYQQALGQGPEFLTYFQNEAQLDKSGLPSDRFFAERPEGSVSTLKIQRTQQEDSAVYLCASSSSGGGNQPQHFGDGTRLSIL.

This chain links TRBV9 with TRBJ2-2; D possibly corresponds to TRBD2 (6 bases). The germline V and J ends were trimmed by 0 bases and 5 bases, with 17 bases remaining between them. The CDR3 has 17 residues. Germline V gives CDR1 SGDLS, CDR2 YYNGEE. CDR3: CASSVATGVPRTGELFF. CDR3 in DNA: TGTGCCAGCAGCGTAGCTACGGGGGTCCCTCGGACCGGGGAGCTGTTTTTT.

The genes are TRBV6-5 and TRBJ1-2; 7 positions agree with TRBD1. The V gene's germline CDR1 is MNHEY and CDR2 SVGAGI. This CDR3 spans 15 amino acids. V lost 6 bases, J lost 0 bases, and 7 bases stayed unmatched. In DNA, the CDR3 is TGTGCCAGCAGCCGACAGGGTGCGACTAACTATGGCTACACCTTC. Translated, it gives CASSRQGATNYGYTF.

This clone was found a few times. CDR3 DNA sequence: TGTGCCAGCGCCGCGCTAGCGGGAGTAGGGAATGAGCAGTTCTTC. The encoded protein is CASAALAGVGNEQFF. This chain joins TRBV2 and TRBJ2-1, with 10 bases that match TRBD2. This CDR3 is built from 15 residues. The germline V gene encodes CDR1 SNHLY and CDR2 FYNNEI. V lost 8 bases and J lost 7; bases outside the gene matches: 11.

Only one count was recorded for this clone. The V and J genes are TRBV2 and TRBJ2-1; no clear D. Trimming left V 3 bases short and J 8 bases short, with 17 bases between. Germline-derived CDR1 and CDR2 are SNHLY and FYNNEI. The CDR3 loop spans 15 amino acids. CDR3 DNA sequence: TGTGCCAGCAGTGACGAACAACCTGGCATCCATGAGCAGTTCTTC. This translates into CASSDEQPGIHEQFF.

This sequence joins TRBV19 and TRBJ2-3; the D is unclear. The germline V and J ends were trimmed by 4 bases and 3 bases, with 5 bases remaining between them. In germline, CDR1 is LNHDA, CDR2 SQIVND (reference sequence). CDR3 size: 12 residues. The CDR3 protein is CASSRTTDTQYF. CDR3 bases: TGTGCCAGTAGTAGGACGACAGATACGCAGTATTTT.

This chain links TRBV27 with TRBJ2-7; 7 nucleotides line up with TRBD2. The germline gives CDR1 MNHEY, CDR2 SMNVEV (reference sequence). This CDR3 has 17 residues. Unmatched junction bases numbered 15, after V lost 5 bases and J lost 2 bases. The CDR3 DNA sequence: TGTGCCAGCAGTGACCCGGGGGGAGCGGAGAGAACCTACGAGCAGTACTTC. Translated, it gives CASSDPGGAERTYEQYF.

The chain combines TRBV28 with TRBJ2-3; no definite D call. Germline V CDR1 and CDR2: MDHEN, SYDVKM. With 6 bases removed from V and 5 bases from J, the gap between germline ends came to 6 bases. The length of the CDR3 is 11 residues. The CDR3 is CASRGLDTQYF. CDR3 nucleotides: TGTGCCAGCAGGGGTTTAGATACGCAGTATTTT.

This rearrangement joins TRBV11-2 to TRBJ2-7; the D gene is possibly TRBD2 (6 bases). V lost 6 bases and J lost 1, with 16 bases in between. Germline V gene lookup returns CDR1 SGHAT and CDR2 FQNNGV. The CDR3 extends over 15 amino acids. This chain's CDR3 is CASRGLGRGSYEQYF. The CDR3 nucleotides are TGTGCCAGCAGGGGTTTAGGGCGGGGTTCCTACGAGCAGTACTTC.

The chain couples TRBV11-2 to TRBJ1-2, with D unresolved. CDR3 size: 15 residues. CDR1 is SGHAT, CDR2 FQNNGV, per germline. V lost 1 base and J 6 bases, leaving 15 bases between the germline ends. The DNA for the CDR3 is TGTGCCAGCAGCTTAGGAGGGCAGGTTGGCGATGGCTACACCTTC. Translated: CASSLGGQVGDGYTF.

V gene TRBV28 combines with J gene TRBJ1-2, with 8 bases aligning to TRBD1. The V gene end was trimmed by 5 bases and the J gene end by 7 bases; junction bases not matched to a gene: 9. The germline V gene has CDR1 MDHEN and CDR2 SYDVKM. This CDR3 is built from 14 residues. The chain's CDR3 is CASSLERTGFGYTF. The CDR3 nucleotides read TGTGCCAGCAGTCTAGAGAGGACAGGGTTTGGCTACACCTTC.

This chain joins TRBV28 and TRBJ1-5; a weak D match, TRBD1 (6 bases). The V gene lost 0 bases and the J gene lost 6 bases, with 12 bases spanning the gap. CDR3 length: 15 amino acids. Per germline, CDR1 MDHEN and CDR2 SYDVKM. The CDR3 sequence is CASSLWSGASQPQHF. DNA of the CDR3: TGTGCCAGCAGTTTATGGTCGGGGGCCAGTCAGCCCCAGCATTTT.

The CDR3 coding sequence is TGTGCCAGCAGCCCATTTGAAGCGGGCAGATCTAACTCGCAGTACTTC. Its protein product is CASSPFEAGRSNSQYF. The chain couples TRBV11-2 to TRBJ2-7; weak D call: TRBD2 (6 bases). Germline V gene sequence: CDR1 SGHAT, CDR2 FQNNGV. The CDR3 loop spans 16 amino acids. Trimming removed 5 bases at V and 9 bases at J, with 26 bases between.

This chain joins TRBV6-1 and TRBJ1-3, with TRBD1 matching 7 bases. J was trimmed by 2 bases and V by 10 bases; bases with no gene match: 11. CDR3 size: 15 residues. The germline CDR1 and CDR2 sequences are MNHNS and SASEGT. CDR3 nucleotides: TGTGCCACCTATAGAGGGGGCTCGGCTGGAAACACCATATATTTT. This gives the protein CATYRGGSAGNTIYF.

This clone was seen ten or more times. The V call is TRBV28, the J call TRBJ2-1; D is unresolved. V lost 8 bases and J 2 bases, leaving 7 bases between the germline ends. The CDR3 length is 12 residues. The germline CDR1 and CDR2 sequences are MDHEN and SYDVKM. The CDR3 spells CASESTYNEQFF. The DNA of the CDR3 is TGTGCCAGCGAGTCGACCTACAATGAGCAGTTCTTC. The entire variable domain, with the rest obtained from reference TRBV28 and TRBJ2-1, is as follows: DVKVTQSSRYLVKRTGEKVFLECVQDMDHENMFWYRQDPGLGLRLIYFSYDVKMKEKGDIPEGYSVSREKKERFSLILESASTNQTSMYLCASESTYNEQFFGPGTRLTVL.

This clone was seen a handful of times. This sequence joins TRBV28 and TRBJ1-2; D may be TRBD1 (6 bases). The germline gives CDR1 MDHEN, CDR2 SYDVKM. This CDR3 has 14 amino acids. The V end lost 6 bases, the J end lost 6 bases, and 17 bases lay between the germline ends. The CDR3 DNA sequence: TGTGCCAGCAGGGTAGGACAGTGGTTCGATGGCTACACCTTC. Translation gives CASRVGQWFDGYTF.

Worth noting for this clone: Other DNA sequences of this sample code for an identical CDR3. The J gene is TRBJ1-2, the V gene TRBV5-1, with 10 nucleotides matching TRBD1. The CDR3 has 14 amino acids. Trimming removed 4 bases from V and 4 bases from J; junction bases left unmatched: 4. Germline loops: CDR1 SGHRS, CDR2 YFSETQ. CDR3 residues: CASSHGQGVYGYTF. The CDR3 bases are TGCGCCAGCAGCCACGGACAGGGGGTCTATGGCTACACCTTC.

The gene calls are TRBV4-1 and TRBJ2-1; perhaps TRBD1 as D (5 bases). Per the germline V gene, CDR1 is MGHRA and CDR2 is YSYEKL. The CDR3 extends over 18 amino acids. Trimming took off 2 bases at V and 2 bases at J, with 19 bases between the two ends. The CDR3 protein is CASSQNPPEQEPYNEQFF. The CDR3 DNA follows: TGCGCCAGCAGCCAAAATCCGCCTGAACAGGAGCCCTACAATGAGCAGTTCTTC.

This clone appeared a few times. This CDR3 is also generated by other DNA sequences in the sample. The chain employs TRBV28 and TRBJ2-3, with a weak D call TRBD2 (6 bases). Trimming took off 3 bases at V and 3 bases at J, with 10 bases between the two ends. The CDR3 is made up of 14 amino acids. In germline, CDR1 is MDHEN, CDR2 SYDVKM. DNA of the CDR3: TGTGCCAGCAGTTTCGGGGGACCTACAGATACGCAGTATTTT. Protein sequence: CASSFGGPTDTQYF.